What follows are 20 T cell receptor beta chains derived from one specimen sequenced in a study of shared clonotypes between healthy human individuals (dated by TCRdb to about 2020). The library was produced with the immunoSEQ multiplex PCR assay. This immuneACCESS table, as held by TCRdb, lists in-frame sequences with V and J called but not all clones. Of the missing ones, under half trace to an unresolved V gene in checked studies; the others have no known cause. This sample is represented by roughly 2,500,000 clones; roughly 93% of them were singletons. Approximately 0.35% of the sample comes from the top ten. The specimen was naive CD4+ T cells from PBMCs. The cell subset or site label, as the study defines it: CD45RA+ positively selected. These receptors were taken from a young man in good health. Some clones in this sample may be carry-over from other donors' samples.

Comments on this clone: The sample has other DNA sequences that encode this CDR3 too. The V call is TRBV18, the J call TRBJ2-1, with 7 nucleotides matching TRBD1. The V segment lost 3 bases and the J segment 3 bases; nucleotides outside the gene matches: 5. The CDR3 is 15 residues long. From germline, CDR1 is KGHSH and CDR2 LQKENI. The CDR3 DNA reads TGTGCCAGCTCACCTCCGAGACAGGGCTACAATGAGCAGTTCTTC. As protein: CASSPPRQGYNEQFF.

This sequence joins TRBV19 and TRBJ2-2, with D tentatively TRBD1 (6 bases). CDR1 and CDR2 (germline): LNHDA, SQIVND (reference sequence). This CDR3 comprises 13 residues. The germline V and J ends were trimmed by 5 bases and 6 bases, with 10 bases remaining between them. CDR3 protein: CASSFRGAGELFF. CDR3 in DNA: TGTGCCAGTAGTTTCAGGGGAGCCGGGGAGCTGTTTTTT. Full variable domain (outside the CDR3, taken from reference TRBV19 and TRBJ2-2): DGGITQSPKYLFRKEGQNVTLSCEQNLNHDAMYWYRQDPGQGLRLIYYSQIVNDFQKGDIAEGYSVSREKKESFPLTVTSAQKNPTAFYLCASSFRGAGELFFGEGSRLTVL.

This chain connects TRBV6-1 to TRBJ2-7; perhaps TRBD1 as D (6 bases). This CDR3 region has 14 residues. The germline V and J ends were trimmed by 6 bases and 0 bases, with 12 bases remaining between them. CDR1 MNHNS and CDR2 SASEGT come from the germline V gene. CDR3 amino acids: CASRQDRTSYEQYF. DNA of the CDR3: TGTGCCAGCAGACAAGACAGGACCTCCTACGAGCAGTACTTC.

The rearrangement links TRBV6-1 to TRBJ1-2; a possible D gene is TRBD1 (6 bases). With 8 bases removed from V and 3 bases from J, the gap between germline ends came to 13 bases. CDR3 size: 13 residues. CDR1 is MNHNS and CDR2 is SASEGT in the germline V gene. CDR3 protein: CASYWTDYYGYTF. The CDR3 nucleotides read TGTGCCAGCTATTGGACAGACTACTATGGCTACACCTTC.

The chain combines TRBV7-2 with TRBJ2-6; 14 nucleotides match TRBD2. The trim removed 0 bases at V and 2 bases at J, leaving 12 bases unmatched. Germline lookup yields CDR1 SGHTA and CDR2 FQGNSA. The CDR3 totals 22 residues. CDR3 nucleotides: TGTGCCAGCAGCTTAGCTGCGGAATTCGGGACTAGCGGGAGTACTGGGGCCAACGTCCTGACTTTC. Encoded protein: CASSLAAEFGTSGSTGANVLTF. Using reference TRBV7-2 and TRBJ2-6 for the parts outside the CDR3, the full variable domain is GAGVSQSPSNKVTEKGKDVELRCDPISGHTALYWYRQSLGQGLEFLIYFQGNSAPDKSGLPSDRFSAERTGGSVSTLTIQRTQQEDSAVYLCASSLAAEFGTSGSTGANVLTFGAGSRLTVL.

This rearrangement joins TRBV6-1 to TRBJ2-1; 9 positions agree with TRBD2. The V gene's germline CDR1 is MNHNS and CDR2 SASEGT. This CDR3 region has 15 residues. J lost 4 bases, V lost 4 bases, and 5 bases had no gene match. CDR3: CASSGSLAGYNEQFF. DNA of the CDR3: TGTGCCAGCAGTGGGAGTCTAGCGGGGTACAATGAGCAGTTCTTC.

The chain couples TRBV27 to TRBJ2-3, with 8 bases that match TRBD2. The CDR3 covers 14 residues. Germline V gene data show CDR1 as MNHEY and CDR2 as SMNVEV (reference sequence). V trimming: 1 base; J trimming: 9 bases; junction bases outside the gene matches: 6. The CDR3 DNA reads as TGTGCCAGCAGTTTATATCGGGAGGGAGCCACGCAGTATTTT. Its protein product is CASSLYREGATQYF.

The rearrangement links TRBV4-1 to TRBJ1-2, with unresolved D. The ends were cut back, 4 bases at V and 4 bases at J, with 22 bases in the middle. Germline CDR1 MGHRA, CDR2 YSYEKL. This CDR3 is 17 amino acids long. This CDR3 reads CASSPPPLDMGGYGYTF. CDR3 DNA: TGCGCCAGCAGCCCCCCTCCACTGGATATGGGCGGCTATGGCTACACCTTC.

This sequence joins TRBV5-1 and TRBJ1-2, with a tentative D call TRBD1 (5 bases). The CDR3 runs 17 residues. CDR1 SGHRS and CDR2 YFSETQ come from the germline V gene. V was shortened by 4 bases and J by 1 base, with 20 bases between the two germline ends. The CDR3 loop is CASSVIWGQTLNYGYTF. The CDR3 DNA follows: TGCGCCAGCAGCGTGATCTGGGGCCAGACTCTTAACTATGGCTACACCTTC.

The chain carries TRBV2 and TRBJ2-7, with a possible D match to TRBD1 (6 bases). CDR3 length: 16 amino acids. Between the trimmed V and J ends, which lost 2 bases and 3 bases, there was a span of 17 bases. The V gene's germline CDR1 is SNHLY and CDR2 FYNNEI. CDR3 nucleotide sequence: TGTGCCAGCAGTGAAAGAGGTCGGGCAGGGGTCTACGAGCAGTACTTC. Its protein product is CASSERGRAGVYEQYF.

This chain links TRBV5-5 with TRBJ1-4; D call uncertain. CDR3 size: 14 residues. V lost 1 base, J lost 3 bases, and 7 bases lay in between. Germline-derived CDR1 and CDR2 are SGHKS and YYEKEE (reference sequence). CDR3 coding DNA: TGTGCCAGCAGCTTGACTCGGGCTAATGAAAAACTGTTTTTT. Its translation is CASSLTRANEKLFF.

This chain connects TRBV6-1 to TRBJ1-5; the D gene is possibly TRBD1 (5 bases). The CDR3 is made up of 16 amino acids. V gave up 1 base and J gave up 0 bases, with 10 bases separating them. CDR1 and CDR2 from the germline V gene are MNHNS and SASEGT. The CDR3 protein is CASSEVGGHSNQPQHF. CDR3 nucleotides: TGTGCCAGCAGTGAAGTGGGAGGACATAGCAATCAGCCCCAGCATTTT.

For this clone: Distinct nucleotide sequences in the sample also encode this CDR3. The V and J genes are TRBV5-1 and TRBJ2-5, with 10 bases matching TRBD2. Unmatched junction bases numbered 3, after V lost 2 bases and J lost 2 bases. Germline CDR1 is SGHRS and CDR2 is YFSETQ. CDR3 size: 15 residues. The CDR3 coding sequence is TGCGCCAGCAGCTTCGGACTAGCGGTTCAAGAGACCCAGTACTTC. It translates to CASSFGLAVQETQYF.

This chain uses TRBV18 with TRBJ2-2; D gene unclear. There are 18 residues in the CDR3. CDR1 and CDR2 from the germline V gene are KGHSH and LQKENI. V lost 2 bases and J 3 bases, leaving 19 bases between the germline ends. The CDR3 bases are TGTGCCAGCTCACCAATTTTTCCGCCGGTCTCAGACACCGGGGAGCTGTTTTTT. This encodes CASSPIFPPVSDTGELFF.

Remarks on this clone: This CDR3 is also generated by other DNA sequences in the sample. The V and J genes are TRBV28 and TRBJ1-3; D might be TRBD1 (5 bases). The ends were cut back, 6 bases at V and 4 bases at J, with 13 bases in the middle. This CDR3 is built from 14 residues. CDR1 and CDR2 from the germline V gene are MDHEN and SYDVKM. The CDR3 bases are TGTGCCAGCAGACCCGGGGGGTCCGGAAACACCATATATTTT. It codes for CASRPGGSGNTIYF.

Comments on this clone: Other DNA variants within this sample encode the same CDR3. The chain couples TRBV28 to TRBJ1-2, with 8 positions matching TRBD1. Looked up from germline, CDR1 is MDHEN and CDR2 is SYDVKM. The CDR3 covers 15 residues. The ends lost 1 base at V and 4 bases at J; junction bases unmatched: 5. CDR3 protein: CASSLSAGGTYGYTF. The CDR3 nucleotides read TGTGCCAGCAGTTTATCGGCAGGGGGCACCTATGGCTACACCTTC.

In regard to this clone: The identical CDR3 is also encoded by other nucleotide sequences in the sample. J is TRBJ2-1 and V is TRBV7-3, with 9 bases that match TRBD2. Germline lookup yields CDR1 SGHTA and CDR2 FQGTGA. The V gene end was trimmed by 3 bases and the J gene end by 2 bases; junction bases not matched to a gene: 2. The CDR3 has 15 amino acids. The DNA for the CDR3 is TGTGCCAGCAGCTTGACTAGCGGTACCTACAATGAGCAGTTCTTC. This sequence encodes CASSLTSGTYNEQFF.

V and J are TRBV5-1 and TRBJ2-1; 8 bases line up with TRBD2. Trimming removed 1 base from V and 7 bases from J; junction bases left unmatched: 10. CDR3 length: 16 residues. Germline-derived CDR1 and CDR2 are SGHRS and YFSETQ. The chain's CDR3 is CASSLTGTASGNEQFF. The CDR3 DNA is TGCGCCAGCAGCTTGACCGGGACGGCTAGCGGGAATGAGCAGTTCTTC.

V and J are TRBV29-1 and TRBJ2-6, with no clear D. Germline CDR1 SQVTM, CDR2 ANQGSEA. The CDR3 totals 19 residues. Trimming left V 0 bases short and J 2 bases short, with 20 bases between. CDR3 DNA: TGCAGCGTTGAAGATAGGCGGCACCCCGCTGCGCCTGGGGCCAACGTCCTGACTTTC. Translated: CSVEDRRHPAAPGANVLTF.

To note about this clone: Other DNA sequences in the same sample also yield this CDR3. The rearrangement joins TRBV20-1 to TRBJ2-7, with a tentative D call TRBD1 (5 bases). Trimming shortened V by 3 bases and J by 4 bases, and 7 bases separated the two germline ends. Germline lookup yields CDR1 DFQATT and CDR2 SNEGSKA (reference sequence). The CDR3 spans 11 residues. DNA of the CDR3: TGCAGTGCTAGTGACAGTTACGAGCAGTACTTC. It encodes CSASDSYEQYF.